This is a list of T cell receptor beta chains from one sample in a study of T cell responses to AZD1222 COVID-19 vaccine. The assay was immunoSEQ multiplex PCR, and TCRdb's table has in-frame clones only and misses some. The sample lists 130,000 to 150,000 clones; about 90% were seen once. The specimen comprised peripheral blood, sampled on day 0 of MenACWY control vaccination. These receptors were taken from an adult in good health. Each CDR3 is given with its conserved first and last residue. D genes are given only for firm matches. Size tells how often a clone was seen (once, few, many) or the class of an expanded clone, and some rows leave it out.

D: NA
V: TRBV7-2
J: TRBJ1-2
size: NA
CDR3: CASSSPTVNYGYTF
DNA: TGTGCCAGCAGCTCTCCGACAGTGAACTATGGCTACACCTTC

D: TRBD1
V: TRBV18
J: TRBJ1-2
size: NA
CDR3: CASSPSGGYGYTF
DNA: TGTGCCAGCTCACCTTCAGGGGGCTATGGCTACACCTTC

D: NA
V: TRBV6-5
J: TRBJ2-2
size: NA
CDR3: CASRQKPNTGELFF
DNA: TGTGCCAGCAGACAGAAACCGAACACCGGGGAGCTGTTTTTT

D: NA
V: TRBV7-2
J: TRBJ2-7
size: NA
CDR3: CASSLDYREQYF
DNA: TGTGCCAGCAGCTTGGACTATCGCGAGCAGTACTTC

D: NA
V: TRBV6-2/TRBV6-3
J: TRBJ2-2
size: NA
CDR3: CASSDVGSGTGELFF
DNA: TGTGCCAGCAGCGACGTGGGGTCCGGCACCGGGGAGCTGTTTTTT

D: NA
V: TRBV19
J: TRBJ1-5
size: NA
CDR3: CASSIAGNRNQPQHF
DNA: TGTGCCAGTAGTATAGCAGGAAATCGCAATCAGCCCCAGCATTTT

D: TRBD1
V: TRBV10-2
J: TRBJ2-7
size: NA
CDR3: CASRPTGGNSYEQYF
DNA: TGCGCCAGCAGGCCTACAGGGGGAAACTCCTACGAGCAGTACTTC

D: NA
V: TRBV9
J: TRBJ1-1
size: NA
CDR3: CASSVGGRAPGTEAFF
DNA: TGTGCCAGCAGCGTAGGGGGACGTGCCCCGGGCACTGAAGCTTTCTTT

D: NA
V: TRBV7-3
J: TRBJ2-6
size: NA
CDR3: CASSLKASPGANVLTF
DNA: TGTGCCAGCAGCTTGAAGGCTAGCCCCGGGGCCAACGTCCTGACTTTC

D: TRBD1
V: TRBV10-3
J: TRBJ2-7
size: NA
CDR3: CAISESQGALEQYF
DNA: TGTGCCATCAGTGAGTCCCAGGGGGCCCTCGAGCAGTACTTC

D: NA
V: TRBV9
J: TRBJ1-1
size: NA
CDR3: CASSVEGRGTAFF
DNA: TGTGCCAGCAGCGTAGAAGGACGAGGTACGGCTTTCTTT

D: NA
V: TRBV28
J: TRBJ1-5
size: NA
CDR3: CASSSNRNQPQHF
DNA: TGTGCCAGCAGTAGCAACAGGAACCAGCCCCAGCATTTT

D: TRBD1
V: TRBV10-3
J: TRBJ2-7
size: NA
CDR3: CAISPNAGTGGYEQYF
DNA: TGTGCCATCAGTCCGAATGCCGGGACAGGGGGCTACGAGCAGTACTTC

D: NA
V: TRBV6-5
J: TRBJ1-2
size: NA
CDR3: CASTETGTPYGYTF
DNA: TGTGCCAGCACCGAGACCGGGACACCCTATGGCTACACCTTC

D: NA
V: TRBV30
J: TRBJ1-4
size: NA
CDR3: CAWSATGRRTEKLFF
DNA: TGTGCCTGGAGTGCTACAGGCCGCCGGACTGAAAAACTGTTTTTT

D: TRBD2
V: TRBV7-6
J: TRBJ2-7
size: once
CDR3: CASSPGGGSYEQYF
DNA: TGTGCCAGCAGCCCGGGGGGGGGCTCCTACGAGCAGTACTTC

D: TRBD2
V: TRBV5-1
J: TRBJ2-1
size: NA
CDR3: CASSVSGRDSYNEQFF
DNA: TGCGCCAGCAGCGTTAGCGGGAGGGACTCCTACAATGAGCAGTTCTTC

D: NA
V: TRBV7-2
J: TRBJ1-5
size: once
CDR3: CASSPWGNQPQHF
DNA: TGTGCCAGCAGCCCCTGGGGGAATCAGCCCCAGCATTTT

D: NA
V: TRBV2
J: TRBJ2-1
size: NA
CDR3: CASMVEGGYNEQFF
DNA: TGTGCCAGCATGGTGGAGGGAGGTTACAATGAGCAGTTCTTC

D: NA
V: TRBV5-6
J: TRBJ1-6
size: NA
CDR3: CASSLDSYNSPLHF
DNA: TGTGCCAGCAGCTTGGACAGTTATAATTCACCCCTCCACTTT

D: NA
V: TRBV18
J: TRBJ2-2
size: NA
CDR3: CASSPKTTGSNTGELFF
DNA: TGTGCCAGCTCACCAAAGACAACCGGGTCAAACACCGGGGAGCTGTTTTTT

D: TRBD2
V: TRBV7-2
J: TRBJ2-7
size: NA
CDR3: CASSSGGLEVQYF
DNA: TGTGCCAGCAGCTCGGGGGGACTAGAAGTGCAGTACTTC

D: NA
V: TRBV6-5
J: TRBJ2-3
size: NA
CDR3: CASSPQSDTQYF
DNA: TGTGCCAGCAGTCCACAGTCGGATACGCAGTATTTT

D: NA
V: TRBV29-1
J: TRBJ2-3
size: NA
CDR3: CSVDTGTDTQYF
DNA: TGCAGCGTTGATACTGGTACAGATACGCAGTATTTT

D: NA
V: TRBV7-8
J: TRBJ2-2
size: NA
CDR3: CASSSSRRGAGELFF
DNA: TGTGCCAGCAGCTCCTCCCGGAGGGGGGCCGGGGAGCTGTTTTTT

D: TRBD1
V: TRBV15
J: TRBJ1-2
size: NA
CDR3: CATSAGTGGTLNYGYTF
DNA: TGTGCCACCAGCGCCGGGACAGGGGGAACGCTTAACTATGGCTACACCTTC

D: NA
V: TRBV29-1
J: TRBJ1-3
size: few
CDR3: CSGGDASGNTIYF
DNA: TGCAGCGGGGGGGACGCGTCTGGAAACACCATATATTTT

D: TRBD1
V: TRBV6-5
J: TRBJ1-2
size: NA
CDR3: CASSYRGQGDYGYTF
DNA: TGTGCCAGCAGTTACCGGGGACAGGGTGACTATGGCTACACCTTC

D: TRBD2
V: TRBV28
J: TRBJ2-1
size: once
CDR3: CASSHGTSGNEQFF
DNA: TGTGCCAGCAGCCATGGGACTAGCGGGAACGAGCAGTTCTTC

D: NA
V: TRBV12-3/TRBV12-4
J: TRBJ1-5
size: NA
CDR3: CASSKNSNQPQHF
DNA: TGTGCCAGCAGTAAAAATAGCAATCAGCCCCAGCATTTT

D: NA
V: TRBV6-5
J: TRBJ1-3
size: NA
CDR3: CASSYSGGDSGNTIYF
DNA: TGTGCCAGCAGTTACTCGGGGGGAGACTCTGGAAACACCATATATTTT